A selection of T cell receptor beta chains follows, all from one sample in a study of a mutant IDH1 vaccine in newly diagnosed glioma. For these TCRs, the target antigens are not known. TCRdb's copy holds only in-frame clones and misses some; the assay was immunoSEQ multiplex PCR. The table includes 30,000 to 40,000 clones, over 75% detected once. The sample was PBMCs, taken from a glioma patient whose treatment included an IDH1 peptide vaccine. These TCRs come from a middle-aged woman with glioma. Both conserved end residues are part of each CDR3. The order of the fields is CDR3 protein, CDR3 DNA, D gene, J gene, V gene, clone size. D genes are given only for firm matches. Rows give clone size only sometimes, using once, few, many, or a class for an expanded clone.

CASSQGEGQGNEKLFF,TGCGCCAGCAGCCAAGGCGAGGGACAGGGAAATGAAAAACTGTTTTTT,TRBD1,TRBJ1-4,TRBV4-3,.
CASRSTGDATNEQFF,TGCGCCAGCAGATCTACAGGGGACGCCACCAATGAGCAGTTCTTC,TRBD1,TRBJ2-1,TRBV5-1,.
CASSGTGDLSYEQYF,TGTGCCAGCAGCGGGACAGGAGACCTCTCCTACGAGCAGTACTTC,TRBD1,TRBJ2-7,TRBV9,.
CASKGQHNTEAFF,TGTGCCAGCAAAGGACAGCACAACACTGAAGCTTTCTTT,.,TRBJ1-1,TRBV2,.
CASSYSISDGNTEAFF,TGTGCCAGCAGTTACTCGATTTCGGACGGGAACACTGAAGCTTTCTTT,.,TRBJ1-1,TRBV6-5,.
CASSLLTPYGYTF,TGTGCCAGCAGCTTGCTCACCCCTTATGGCTACACCTTC,.,TRBJ1-2,TRBV5-5,.
CASSFAGTGTETQYF,TGTGCCAGCAGCTTCGCCGGGACAGGGACGGAGACCCAGTACTTC,TRBD1,TRBJ2-5,TRBV7-8,.
CASSEVRGQGDAFF,TGTGCCAGCAGTGAAGTGCGGGGACAGGGAGACGCTTTCTTT,TRBD1,TRBJ1-1,TRBV6-1,once
CASSWGSGGNEQYF,TGTGCCAGCAGTTGGGGTAGCGGGGGAAACGAGCAGTACTTC,TRBD2,TRBJ2-7,TRBV5-4,.
CASSSGGHGELFF,TGCGCCAGCAGCTCAGGGGGCCACGGGGAGCTGTTTTTT,TRBD1,TRBJ2-2,TRBV5-1,.
CASSPPEEDEQYF,TGTGCCAGCAGCCCCCCGGAGGAGGACGAGCAGTACTTC,.,TRBJ2-7,TRBV9,.
CASSERSPLHF,TGTGCCAGCAGTGAAAGATCACCCCTCCACTTT,.,TRBJ1-6,TRBV2,.
CAIGYRDQETQYF,TGTGCCATCGGTTACAGGGACCAAGAGACCCAGTACTTC,.,TRBJ2-5,TRBV10-3,.
CASSYSASGSSYEQYF,TGTGCCAGCAGTTACTCGGCTAGCGGGAGTAGTTACGAGCAGTACTTC,TRBD2,TRBJ2-7,TRBV6-6,.
CASSLDPSQGVYYGYTF,TGTGCCAGCAGCTTAGATCCCTCTCAGGGGGTGTACTATGGCTACACCTTC,TRBD1,TRBJ1-2,TRBV11-2,.
CASSLDAGQFLETQYF,TGCGCCAGCAGCTTGGACGCGGGACAGTTTCTGGAGACCCAGTACTTC,.,TRBJ2-5,TRBV5-1,.
CSVDPTLGTQYF,TGCAGCGTTGATCCCACCCTGGGTACGCAGTATTTT,.,TRBJ2-3,TRBV29-1,.
CASKHSSGVTVDTQYF,TGTGCCAGCAAACATTCTAGCGGGGTTACTGTAGATACGCAGTATTTT,TRBD2,TRBJ2-3,TRBV2,.
CASSLAGGLNTEAFF,TGCGCCAGCAGCTTGGCCGGGGGCCTCAACACTGAAGCTTTCTTT,.,TRBJ1-1,TRBV5-1,.
CASSQPRTSGRLYEQYF,TGCGCCAGCAGCCAACCACGGACTAGCGGGAGGCTGTACGAGCAGTACTTC,TRBD2,TRBJ2-7,TRBV4-1,.
CASSPGATEAFF,TGTGCCAGCAGCCCGGGGGCCACTGAAGCTTTCTTT,.,TRBJ1-1,TRBV5-6,.
CASSLGNQETQYF,TGTGCCAGCAGTTTGGGAAACCAAGAGACCCAGTACTTC,.,TRBJ2-5,TRBV27,.
CAWTPVSAGELFF,TGTGCCTGGACCCCCGTGTCGGCCGGGGAGCTGTTTTTT,.,TRBJ2-2,TRBV30,once
CASSPLREFANGGYTF,TGTGCCAGCTCACCACTTCGAGAATTTGCGAATGGTGGCTACACCTTC,.,TRBJ1-2,TRBV18,.
CASSLGDRGSQETQYF,TGTGCCAGCAGCTTGGGGGACAGGGGGTCCCAAGAGACCCAGTACTTC,TRBD1,TRBJ2-5,TRBV7-2,.
CASSFQGGTNYGYTF,TGTGCCAGCAGCTTCCAGGGGGGAACTAACTATGGCTACACCTTC,TRBD1,TRBJ1-2,TRBV7-8,.